Below, 3 T cell receptor beta chains from the same sample are listed, as sequenced in a study of vaccination effects on CD4 cells after COVID-19. It was after nine to eleven days of culture that CD4+ T cells were isolated. All study participants received two doses of BNT162b2 or mRNA-1273 vaccine. Data came from immunoSEQ multiplex PCR; TCRdb stores just in-frame clones and leaves some out. The table includes roughly 30,000 clones, about 67% detected once. Their recognized antigens are unknown. The material was CD4+ T cells from PBMCs cultured without peptide, obtained after COVID-19 vaccination. Receptors were obtained from a human donor who received a COVID-19 vaccine.

This chain uses TRBV28 with TRBJ1-4; D is uncertain. The CDR3 totals 17 residues. With 3 bases removed from V and 0 bases from J, the gap between germline ends came to 14 bases. Germline V lookup: CDR1 MDHEN, CDR2 SYDVKM. CDR3 coding DNA: TGTGCCAGCAGTTTGGAACGGTCGGTTGCAACTAATGAAAAACTGTTTTTT. Translation gives CASSLERSVATNEKLFF.

The genes are TRBV5-6 and TRBJ2-1; D uncertain. Per germline, CDR1 SGHDT and CDR2 YYEEEE. The CDR3 contains 15 residues. With 0 bases removed from V and 1 base from J, the gap between germline ends came to 8 bases. The CDR3 DNA sequence: TGTGCCAGCAGCTTGGTGGGTTTTTCCTACAATGAGCAGTTCTTC. Its translation is CASSLVGFSYNEQFF.

The chain recombines TRBV19 with TRBJ1-5; D is perhaps TRBD1 (6 bases). This CDR3 comprises 18 residues. Germline values: CDR1 LNHDA, CDR2 SQIVND (reference sequence). Between the trimmed V and J ends, which lost 3 bases and 3 bases, there was a span of 21 bases. The CDR3 sequence: CASSILTRGAGDNQPQHF. CDR3 coding DNA: TGTGCCAGTAGTATCCTCACTCGGGGGGCGGGAGACAATCAGCCCCAGCATTTT.